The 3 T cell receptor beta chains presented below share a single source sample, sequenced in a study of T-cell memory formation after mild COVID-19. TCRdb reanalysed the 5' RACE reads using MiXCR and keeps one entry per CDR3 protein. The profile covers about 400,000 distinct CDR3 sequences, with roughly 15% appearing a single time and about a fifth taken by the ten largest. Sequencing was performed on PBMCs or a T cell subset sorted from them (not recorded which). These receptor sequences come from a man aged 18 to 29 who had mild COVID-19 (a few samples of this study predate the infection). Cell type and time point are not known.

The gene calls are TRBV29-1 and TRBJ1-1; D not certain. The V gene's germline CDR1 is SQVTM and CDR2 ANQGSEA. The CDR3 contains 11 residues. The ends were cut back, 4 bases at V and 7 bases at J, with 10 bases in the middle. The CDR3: CSVGPDLEAFF. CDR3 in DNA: TGCAGCGTTGGACCGGACCTTGAAGCTTTCTTT. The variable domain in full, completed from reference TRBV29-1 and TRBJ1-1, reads SAVISQKPSRDICQRGTSLTIQCQVDSQVTMMFWYRQQPGQSLTLIATANQGSEATYESGFVIDKFPISRPNLTFSTLTVSNMSPEDSSIYLCSVGPDLEAFFGQGTRLTVV.

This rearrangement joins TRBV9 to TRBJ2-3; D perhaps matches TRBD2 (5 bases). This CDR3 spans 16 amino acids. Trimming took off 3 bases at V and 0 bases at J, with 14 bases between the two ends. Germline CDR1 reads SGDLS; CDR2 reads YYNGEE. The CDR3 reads CASSARRIDSTDTQYF. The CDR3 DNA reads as TGTGCCAGCAGCGCAAGGAGGATCGATAGCACAGATACGCAGTATTTT. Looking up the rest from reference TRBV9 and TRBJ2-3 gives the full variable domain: DSGVTQTPKHLITATGQRVTLRCSPRSGDLSVYWYQQSLDQGLQFLIQYYNGEERAKGNILERFSAQQFPDLHSELNLSSLELGDSALYFCASSARRIDSTDTQYFGPGTRLTVL.

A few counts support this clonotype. The chain's CDR3 is CASKQTSYNSPLHF. DNA of the CDR3: TGTGCCAGCAAGCAGACTTCCTATAATTCACCCCTCCACTTT. The chain recombines TRBV28 with TRBJ1-6, with D uncertain. Trimming removed 7 bases from V and 1 base from J, with 8 bases in between. There are 14 residues in the CDR3. The V gene's germline CDR1 is MDHEN and CDR2 SYDVKM.